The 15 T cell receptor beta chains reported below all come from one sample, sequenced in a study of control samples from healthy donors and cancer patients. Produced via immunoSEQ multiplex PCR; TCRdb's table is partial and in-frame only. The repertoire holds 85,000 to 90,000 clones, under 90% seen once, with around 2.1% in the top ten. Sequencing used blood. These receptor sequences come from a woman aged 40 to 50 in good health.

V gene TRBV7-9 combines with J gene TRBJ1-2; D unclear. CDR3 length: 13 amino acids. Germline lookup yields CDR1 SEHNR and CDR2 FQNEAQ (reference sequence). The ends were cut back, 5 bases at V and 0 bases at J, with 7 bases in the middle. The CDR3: CASSPVANYGYTF. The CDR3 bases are TGTGCCAGCAGCCCCGTAGCTAACTATGGCTACACCTTC.

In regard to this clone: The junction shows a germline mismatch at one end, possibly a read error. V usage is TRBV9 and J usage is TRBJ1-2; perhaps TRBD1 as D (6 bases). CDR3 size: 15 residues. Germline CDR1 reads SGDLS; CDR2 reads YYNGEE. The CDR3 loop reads CAGSPFLGASYGYTF. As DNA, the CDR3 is TGTGCCGGCAGCCCCTTCTTGGGGGCCTCTTATGGCTACACCTTC.

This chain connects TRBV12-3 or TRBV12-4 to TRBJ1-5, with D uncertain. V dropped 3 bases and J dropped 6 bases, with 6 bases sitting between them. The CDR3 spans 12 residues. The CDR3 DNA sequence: TGTGCCAGCAGTTTCAATCTTCAGCCCCAGCATTTT. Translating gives CASSFNLQPQHF.

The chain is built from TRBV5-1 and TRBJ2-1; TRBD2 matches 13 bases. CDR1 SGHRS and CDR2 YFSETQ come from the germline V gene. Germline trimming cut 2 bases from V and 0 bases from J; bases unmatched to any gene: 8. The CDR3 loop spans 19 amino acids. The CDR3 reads CASSLGLAGASSSYNEQFF. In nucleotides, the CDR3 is TGCGCCAGCAGCTTAGGACTAGCGGGGGCCTCTAGCTCCTACAATGAGCAGTTCTTC.

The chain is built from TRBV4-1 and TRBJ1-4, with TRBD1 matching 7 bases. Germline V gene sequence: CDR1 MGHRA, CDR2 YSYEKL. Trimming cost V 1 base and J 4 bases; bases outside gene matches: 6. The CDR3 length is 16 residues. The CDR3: CASSQGTGRDNEKLFF. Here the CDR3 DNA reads TGCGCCAGCAGCCAAGGGACAGGCCGAGATAATGAAAAACTGTTTTTT.

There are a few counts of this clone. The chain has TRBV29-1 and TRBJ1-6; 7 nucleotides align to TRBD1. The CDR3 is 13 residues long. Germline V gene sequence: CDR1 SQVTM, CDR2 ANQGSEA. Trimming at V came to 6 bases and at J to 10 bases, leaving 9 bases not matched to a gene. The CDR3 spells CSVADRAGSPLHF. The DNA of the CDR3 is TGCAGCGTGGCCGACAGGGCAGGCTCACCCCTCCACTTT.

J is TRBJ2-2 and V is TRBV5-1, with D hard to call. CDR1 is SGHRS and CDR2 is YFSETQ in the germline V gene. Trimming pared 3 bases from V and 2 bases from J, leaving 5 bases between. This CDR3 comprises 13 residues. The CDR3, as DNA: TGCGCCAGCAGCTCCCAAAACACCGGGGAGCTGTTTTTT. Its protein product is CASSSQNTGELFF.

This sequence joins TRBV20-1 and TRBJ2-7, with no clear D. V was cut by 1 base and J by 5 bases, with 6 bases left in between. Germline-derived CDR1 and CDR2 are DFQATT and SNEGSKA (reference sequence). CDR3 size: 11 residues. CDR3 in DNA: TGCAGTGCTAGAGTGACTCACGAGCAGTACTTC. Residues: CSARVTHEQYF.

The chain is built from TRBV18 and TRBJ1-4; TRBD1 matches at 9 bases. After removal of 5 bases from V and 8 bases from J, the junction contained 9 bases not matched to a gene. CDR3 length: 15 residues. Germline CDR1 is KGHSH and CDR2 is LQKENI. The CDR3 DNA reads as TGTGCCAGCTCAGAAGAACAGGGGGCAGAGGAAAAACTGTTTTTT. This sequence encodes CASSEEQGAEEKLFF.

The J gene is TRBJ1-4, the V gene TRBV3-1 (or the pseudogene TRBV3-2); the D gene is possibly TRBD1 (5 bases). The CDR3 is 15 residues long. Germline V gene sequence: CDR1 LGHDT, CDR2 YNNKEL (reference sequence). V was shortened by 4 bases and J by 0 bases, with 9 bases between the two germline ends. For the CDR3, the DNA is TGTGCCAGCAGCCGGGACCTTGCAACTAATGAAAAACTGTTTTTT. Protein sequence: CASSRDLATNEKLFF.

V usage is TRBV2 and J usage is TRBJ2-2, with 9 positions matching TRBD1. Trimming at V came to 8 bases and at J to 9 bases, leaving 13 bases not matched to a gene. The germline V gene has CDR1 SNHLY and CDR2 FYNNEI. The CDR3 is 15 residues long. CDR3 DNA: TGTGCCAGCTACCGGGACAGGGAAGTCGTGCGGGAGCTGTTTTTT. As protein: CASYRDREVVRELFF.

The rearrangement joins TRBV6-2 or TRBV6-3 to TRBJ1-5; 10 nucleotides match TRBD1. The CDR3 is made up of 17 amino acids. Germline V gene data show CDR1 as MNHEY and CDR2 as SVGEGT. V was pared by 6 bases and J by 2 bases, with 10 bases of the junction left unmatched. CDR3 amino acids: CASSPRGTGVRNQPQHF. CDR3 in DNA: TGTGCCAGCAGCCCCCGTGGGACAGGGGTTCGCAATCAGCCCCAGCATTTT.

The DNA for the CDR3 is TGTGCCAGCAGTCCTCCCGGCCGGGACAGTAATCTCTATGGCTACACCTTC. This translates into CASSPPGRDSNLYGYTF. The chain uses TRBV2 and TRBJ1-2, with TRBD1 matching 7 bases. V lost 5 bases and J lost 4; bases outside the gene matches: 16. Germline lookup yields CDR1 SNHLY and CDR2 FYNNEI. The CDR3 has 17 residues.

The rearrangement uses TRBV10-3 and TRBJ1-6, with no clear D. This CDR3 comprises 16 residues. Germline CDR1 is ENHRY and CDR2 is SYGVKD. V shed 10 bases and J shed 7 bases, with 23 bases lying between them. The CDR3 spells CATRTADQITNSPLHF. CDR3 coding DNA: TGTGCCACCCGGACCGCAGACCAGATAACGAATTCACCCCTCCACTTT.

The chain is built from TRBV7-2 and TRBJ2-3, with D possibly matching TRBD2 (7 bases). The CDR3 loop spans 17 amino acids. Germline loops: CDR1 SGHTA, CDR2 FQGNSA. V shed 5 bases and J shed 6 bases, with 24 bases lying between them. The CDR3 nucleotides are TGTGCCAGCAGCGTTTCCCCCTGGGGGGGGGCCTTCGATACGCAGTATTTT. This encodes CASSVSPWGGAFDTQYF.